Below are 30 T cell receptor beta chains sequenced from a single sample in a study of blood T cell repertoires in COVID-19. Only in-frame clones appear in the TCRdb table, and some are missing; sequencing was by immunoSEQ multiplex PCR. The sample gives roughly 120,000 clones, around 85% of which show up once; more than 10% is in the top ten. The specimen sequenced was peripheral blood. Receptors originate from a human donor in a cohort sampled during active COVID-19.

This clone was observed a few times. V is TRBV4-1 and J is TRBJ1-6; 8 nucleotides match TRBD1. Trimming at V came to 0 bases and at J to 9 bases, leaving 4 bases not matched to a gene. The germline V gene encodes CDR1 MGHRA and CDR2 YSYEKL. The CDR3 sequence is 15 residues long. CDR3: CASSQEGRGLSPLHF. The DNA of the CDR3 is TGCGCCAGCAGCCAAGAGGGCAGGGGGCTTTCACCCCTCCACTTT.

This clone was picked up a small number of times. This chain joins TRBV5-4 and TRBJ2-6; D remains ambiguous. CDR3 length: 15 amino acids. V dropped 2 bases and J dropped 2 bases, with 8 bases sitting between them. Germline V lookup: CDR1 SGHNT, CDR2 YYREEE (reference sequence). CDR3 loop: CASSFRQAGANVLTF. DNA for the CDR3: TGTGCCAGCAGCTTTCGTCAGGCTGGGGCCAACGTCCTGACTTTC.

The gene calls are TRBV6-6 and TRBJ1-6; TRBD1 aligns across 7 bases. The CDR3 spans 16 residues. V dropped 2 bases and J dropped 4; count of bases not matched to a gene: 5. Germline loops: CDR1 MNHNY, CDR2 SVGAGI (reference sequence). The CDR3: CASSYGTVSYNSPLHF. The CDR3 DNA is TGTGCCAGCAGTTACGGGACAGTTTCTTATAATTCACCCCTCCACTTT.

This clone was picked up one time. The gene calls are TRBV6-5 and TRBJ1-5; the match to TRBD1 covers 7 bases. This CDR3 is 14 amino acids long. J was trimmed by 4 bases and V by 11 bases; bases with no gene match: 11. In germline, CDR1 is MNHEY, CDR2 SVGAGI. CDR3 nucleotides: TGTGCCGCCCGCGGCCCGGGACAGAATCAGCCCCAGCATTTT. Translating it yields CAARGPGQNQPQHF.

This clone has just one count. The chain is built from TRBV27 and TRBJ1-1; maybe TRBD1 (6 bases). The length of the CDR3 is 15 residues. Germline V gives CDR1 MNHEY, CDR2 SMNVEV (reference sequence). V gave up 6 bases and J gave up 5 bases, with 19 bases separating them. CDR3 coding DNA: TGTGCCAGCAGCCCCTGGGAGGGGGTAAGAACTGAAGCTTTCTTT. It encodes CASSPWEGVRTEAFF.

In DNA, the CDR3 is TGTGCCAGCTCACCTCGACAGGGTGCAACTAATGAAAAACTGTTTTTT. Translation gives CASSPRQGATNEKLFF. The chain combines TRBV18 with TRBJ1-4; TRBD1 agrees at 7 bases. This CDR3 region has 16 residues. V trimming: 3 bases; J trimming: 0 bases; junction bases outside the gene matches: 4. Per the germline V gene, CDR1 is KGHSH and CDR2 is LQKENI.

The gene calls are TRBV28 and TRBJ1-2, with D maybe TRBD1 (5 bases). V lost 6 bases and J lost 4, with 12 bases in between. The CDR3 is 13 residues long. CDR1 is MDHEN, CDR2 SYDVKM, per germline. The CDR3 region is CASRQAGPYGYTF. The CDR3 DNA sequence: TGTGCCAGCAGGCAGGCAGGGCCCTATGGCTACACCTTC.

The chain uses TRBV7-3 and TRBJ2-3; the D gene is possibly TRBD2 (7 bases). The germline CDR1 and CDR2 sequences are SGHTA and FQGTGA. This CDR3 is 14 amino acids long. Trimming pared 5 bases from V and 5 bases from J, leaving 14 bases between. The DNA for the CDR3 is TGTGCCAGCAGCCCCACGGGGGGCATAGATACGCAGTATTTT. As protein: CASSPTGGIDTQYF.

This rearrangement joins TRBV14 to TRBJ1-2; D is undetermined. Germline V gene sequence: CDR1 SGHDN, CDR2 FVKESK. V was trimmed by 1 base and J by 6 bases, leaving 9 bases between them. The length of the CDR3 is 13 residues. CDR3 sequence: CASSQGVIDGYTF. CDR3 bases: TGTGCCAGCAGCCAAGGTGTCATTGATGGCTACACCTTC.

The rearrangement links TRBV19 to TRBJ2-5, with D uncertain. Germline lookup yields CDR1 LNHDA and CDR2 SQIVND (reference sequence). Trimming shortened V by 5 bases and J by 0 bases, and 4 bases separated the two germline ends. The CDR3 loop spans 12 amino acids. In DNA, the CDR3 is TGTGCCAGTAGTCAGTACCAAGAGACCCAGTACTTC. Translating it yields CASSQYQETQYF.

V gene TRBV30 combines with J gene TRBJ2-3; TRBD2 might be the D (6 bases). Trimming took 2 bases from V and 6 from J, leaving 18 bases between them. Germline-derived CDR1 and CDR2 are GTSNPN and SVGIG (reference sequence). There are 15 residues in the CDR3. CDR3 sequence: CAWSPPGGVGDTQYF. CDR3 nucleotide sequence: TGTGCCTGGAGTCCCCCTGGCGGGGTCGGGGATACGCAGTATTTT.

This clone has only one observation. The V and J genes are TRBV7-9 and TRBJ2-7; 10 nucleotides align to TRBD1. Unmatched junction bases numbered 3, after V lost 5 bases and J lost 2 bases. CDR1 and CDR2 from the germline V gene are SEHNR and FQNEAQ (reference sequence). The CDR3 contains 14 residues. The CDR3 DNA reads TGTGCCAGCAGCCGACAGGGGGCGGCCTACGAGCAGTACTTC. It yields the protein CASSRQGAAYEQYF.

This chain links TRBV7-2 with TRBJ1-2; 7 nucleotides line up with TRBD1. Losses at the gene ends were 1 base for V and 8 bases for J; bases not matched to a gene: 10. Germline V gene data show CDR1 as SGHTA and CDR2 as FQGNSA. The CDR3 sequence is 15 residues long. CDR3 sequence: CASSLGQGVIYGYTF. For the CDR3, the DNA is TGTGCCAGCAGCTTAGGGCAGGGGGTAATTTACGGCTACACCTTC.

The chain carries TRBV5-1 and TRBJ2-7; 8 nucleotides align to TRBD1. The junction had 5 bases not matched to a gene; V was cut back by 4 bases and J by 2 bases. Germline V lookup: CDR1 SGHRS, CDR2 YFSETQ. CDR3 length equals 14 residues. CDR3 in amino acids: CASSHGTGAYEQYF. The DNA for the CDR3 is TGCGCCAGCAGCCACGGGACAGGCGCCTACGAGCAGTACTTC.

This clone was detected once. This chain joins TRBV12-3 or TRBV12-4 and TRBJ1-1; possibly TRBD1 for D (6 bases). Trimming left V 3 bases short and J 7 bases short, with 9 bases between. The CDR3 contains 12 residues. The CDR3: CASSLQGFEAFF. DNA for the CDR3: TGTGCCAGCAGTTTGCAGGGGTTTGAAGCTTTCTTT.

The table lists this clone with a count of one. The chain carries TRBV5-1 and TRBJ2-3, with 16 nucleotides matching TRBD2. The CDR3 consists of 19 residues. Germline V gene sequence: CDR1 SGHRS, CDR2 YFSETQ. Trimming removed 4 bases from V and 4 bases from J; junction bases left unmatched: 12. CDR3 residues: CASSPGLAGGQLFADTQYF. In DNA form, the CDR3 reads TGCGCCAGCAGCCCGGGACTAGCGGGGGGGCAGCTCTTCGCAGATACGCAGTATTTT.

The rearrangement links TRBV7-3 to TRBJ2-3; a possible D gene is TRBD2 (5 bases). Germline V CDR1 and CDR2: SGHTA, FQGTGA. This CDR3 comprises 16 residues. Trimming stripped 0 bases from V and 0 bases from J, with 10 bases between. DNA of the CDR3: TGTGCCAGCAGCTTAACTTCTGCGGGTAGCACAGATACGCAGTATTTT. Its translation: CASSLTSAGSTDTQYF. Full variable domain (rest looked up from reference TRBV7-3 and TRBJ2-3): GAGVSQTPSNKVTEKGKYVELRCDPISGHTALYWYRQSLGQGPEFLIYFQGTGAADDSGLPNDRFFAVRPEGSVSTLKIQRTERGDSAVYLCASSLTSAGSTDTQYFGPGTRLTVL.

This chain uses TRBV5-5 with TRBJ1-2, with TRBD1 matching 9 bases. The germline gives CDR1 SGHKS, CDR2 YYEKEE (reference sequence). Trimming removed 5 bases from V and 6 bases from J; junction bases left unmatched: 8. The CDR3 consists of 14 residues. The CDR3 here is CASRFGDRADGYTF. CDR3 DNA sequence: TGTGCCAGCAGGTTTGGGGACAGGGCAGATGGCTACACCTTC.

The chain links TRBV25-1 to TRBJ2-6, with TRBD1 matching 7 bases. V lost 4 bases and J lost 0; bases outside the gene matches: 3. The CDR3 spans 16 residues. Germline V gene sequence: CDR1 MGHDK, CDR2 SYGVNS. CDR3 DNA: TGTGCCAGCAGTGCACGACAGGGCTCTGGGGCCAACGTCCTGACTTTC. It translates to CASSARQGSGANVLTF.

This clone was found once. The gene calls are TRBV30 and TRBJ2-1; 10 bases fit TRBD2. From germline, CDR1 is GTSNPN and CDR2 SVGIG (reference sequence). Trimming at V came to 0 bases and at J to 8 bases, leaving 4 bases not matched to a gene. The CDR3 is 14 amino acids. CDR3 in amino acids: CAWSVGLAGDEQFF. DNA of the CDR3: TGTGCCTGGAGTGTAGGCCTAGCGGGGGATGAGCAGTTCTTC.

J is TRBJ1-1 and V is TRBV5-4; D is perhaps TRBD1 (6 bases). V dropped 4 bases and J dropped 0 bases, with 13 bases sitting between them. Germline V gene data show CDR1 as SGHNT and CDR2 as YYREEE (reference sequence). The CDR3 sequence is 15 residues long. The CDR3 nucleotides are TGTGCCAGCAGCGGGGCCGGGACAATGAACACTGAAGCTTTCTTT. This gives the protein CASSGAGTMNTEAFF.

The chain combines TRBV7-3 with TRBJ2-3, with D possibly TRBD1 on 6 matching bases. Trimming removed 2 bases at V and 2 bases at J, with 8 bases between. CDR1 and CDR2 (germline): SGHTA, FQGTGA. The CDR3 consists of 14 residues. CDR3 in amino acids: CASSLHRVTDTQYF. The DNA of the CDR3 is TGTGCCAGCAGCTTACACAGGGTCACAGATACGCAGTATTTT.

This chain uses TRBV2 with TRBJ1-5; TRBD1 is a possible D gene (6 bases). The germline V gene has CDR1 SNHLY and CDR2 FYNNEI. This CDR3 contains 15 residues. V gave up 5 bases and J gave up 4 bases, with 15 bases separating them. DNA of the CDR3: TGTGCCAGCAGTAAACAGGGCTCCAGTAATCAGCCCCAGCATTTT. It codes for CASSKQGSSNQPQHF.

CDR3 sequence: CASRPDRGAGYTF. The CDR3 bases are TGTGCCAGCAGACCGGACAGGGGCGCTGGCTACACCTTC. The V and J genes are TRBV3-1 (or the pseudogene TRBV3-2) and TRBJ1-2; 9 bases align to TRBD1. CDR1 and CDR2 (germline): LGHDT, YNNKEL (reference sequence). The CDR3 sequence is 13 residues long. Trimming cost V 6 bases and J 7 bases; bases outside gene matches: 6.

The J gene is TRBJ2-2, the V gene TRBV9; D might be TRBD2 (7 bases). Per germline, CDR1 SGDLS and CDR2 YYNGEE. V lost 4 bases and J lost 6, with 16 bases in between. The CDR3 runs to 15 residues. DNA for the CDR3: TGTGCCAGCAGCCCGCCGTGGGGGGGCGCCGGGGAGCTGTTTTTT. Amino acid sequence: CASSPPWGGAGELFF.

This clone showed up just once. The V gene is TRBV10-3, the J gene TRBJ2-1, with 9 bases aligning to TRBD2. From germline, CDR1 is ENHRY and CDR2 SYGVKD. V shed 6 bases, J shed 7 bases, and the junction held 7 bases outside the gene matches. The CDR3 contains 14 residues. Written as DNA, the CDR3 is TGTGCCATCAGCCCAGCGGGGGGATCGAATGAGCAGTTCTTC. The encoded protein is CAISPAGGSNEQFF.

The chain recombines TRBV28 with TRBJ2-3; D might be TRBD2 (6 bases). The CDR3 sequence is 13 residues long. V lost 7 bases, J lost 7 bases, and 15 bases lay in between. Germline loops: CDR1 MDHEN, CDR2 SYDVKM. The CDR3, as DNA: TGTGCCAGCACCCAACCCCGGGGGTATACGCAGTATTTT. Translating gives CASTQPRGYTQYF.

The genes are TRBV5-1 and TRBJ1-6; 8 nucleotides line up with TRBD1. J lost 8 bases, V lost 0 bases, and 1 base had no gene match. The CDR3 is 14 amino acids. CDR1 SGHRS and CDR2 YFSETQ come from the germline V gene. The CDR3 DNA sequence: TGCGCCAGCAGCTTGGCGGGACAGGATTCACCCCTCCACTTT. Protein: CASSLAGQDSPLHF.

This clone was seen only once. The chain is built from TRBV6-1 and TRBJ1-5; no clear D. Looked up from germline, CDR1 is MNHNS and CDR2 is SASEGT. The CDR3 extends over 14 amino acids. Trimming cost V 0 bases and J 4 bases, with 7 bases left between them. CDR3 bases: TGTGCCAGCAGTGAAGCGCCCAGGAATCAGCCCCAGCATTTT. Translation: CASSEAPRNQPQHF.

This chain uses TRBV28 with TRBJ1-3; tentative D call: TRBD1 (6 bases). The CDR3 extends over 14 amino acids. V lost 1 base to trimming and J lost 2 bases, with 6 bases between them. Germline V lookup: CDR1 MDHEN, CDR2 SYDVKM. CDR3 coding DNA: TGTGCCAGCAGTTTATCAGGGGCTGGAAACACCATATATTTT. It codes for CASSLSGAGNTIYF.